This is a list of T cell receptor beta chains from one sample in a study of T cells in localized non-small cell lung cancer. Only in-frame clones appear in the TCRdb table, and some are missing; sequencing was by immunoSEQ multiplex PCR. This table has over 25,000 clones, approximately 88% appearing once. The specimen comprised peripheral blood, sampled before any cancer treatment. The receptor source for this set is a male donor aged 60 or older with stage I lung adenocarcinoma. CDR3s include the opening cysteine and the closing phenylalanine or tryptophan. The order of the fields is CDR3 length, V gene, J gene, CDR3 protein.

length: 15
V: TRBV5-4
J: TRBJ2-1
CDR3: CASSLGGGTYNEQFF

length: 15
V: TRBV30
J: TRBJ2-7
CDR3: CAWSGWKQASYEQYF

length: 14
V: TRBV11-2
J: TRBJ1-2
CDR3: CASSLDWLNYGYTF

length: 16
V: TRBV28
J: TRBJ2-6
CDR3: CASTSLHSAGANVLTF

length: 14
V: TRBV11-2
J: TRBJ1-3
CDR3: CASSVTFEGIPIYF

length: 17
V: TRBV4-2
J: TRBJ2-5
CDR3: CASSRLPGVNKVETQYF

length: 14
V: TRBV2
J: TRBJ2-7
CDR3: CASSLGTEPYEQYF

length: 13
V: TRBV5-1
J: TRBJ2-7
CDR3: CASSAPSSYEQYF

length: 14
V: TRBV6-5
J: TRBJ2-7
CDR3: CASSPGRASYEQYF

length: 15
V: TRBV23-1
J: TRBJ1-6
CDR3: CASSRYQGRNSPLHF

length: 14
V: TRBV28
J: TRBJ2-7
CDR3: CASSFPGGGYEQYF

length: 15
V: TRBV7-2
J: TRBJ2-3
CDR3: CASSYGRGSTDTQYF

length: 12
V: TRBV6-6
J: TRBJ2-7
CDR3: CASREHVGEQYF

length: 16
V: TRBV4-3
J: TRBJ1-1
CDR3: CASSQGDKGQNTEAFF

length: 14
V: TRBV6-4
J: TRBJ1-2
CDR3: CASSTWTGDYGYTF

length: 15
V: TRBV6-6
J: TRBJ2-5
CDR3: CASRGLWRGEETQYF

length: 13
V: TRBV7-8
J: TRBJ2-7
CDR3: CASSLGSPGSPLF

length: 13
V: TRBV7-2
J: TRBJ1-1
CDR3: CASSLGGGTEAFF

length: 15
V: TRBV2
J: TRBJ2-5
CDR3: CASGGLAGVQETQYF

length: 14
V: TRBV4-2
J: TRBJ2-3
CDR3: CASSLSPSTDTQYF

length: 15
V: TRBV9
J: TRBJ2-1
CDR3: CASSRDADAYNEQFF

length: 14
V: TRBV18
J: TRBJ2-7
CDR3: CASSPNANSYEQYF

length: 14
V: TRBV5-1
J: TRBJ2-3
CDR3: CASRFTVNTDTQYF

length: 18
V: TRBV19
J: TRBJ2-1
CDR3: CASSIKFSGTGPYNEQFF

length: 15
V: TRBV5-4
J: TRBJ2-5
CDR3: CASSLDGGGRETQYF

length: 15
V: TRBV7-9
J: TRBJ2-7
CDR3: CASSLATTGGWEQYF

length: 13
V: TRBV7-7
J: TRBJ2-5
CDR3: CASSFGGSETQYF

length: 12
V: TRBV6-5
J: TRBJ2-1
CDR3: CASSYSVGEQFF

length: 14
V: TRBV19
J: TRBJ1-2
CDR3: CASSVRGAGDGYTF

length: 15
V: TRBV9
J: TRBJ1-5
CDR3: CASSVDVRHNQPQHF

length: 16
V: TRBV9
J: TRBJ1-2
CDR3: CASSGGQGVTNYGYTF

length: 13
V: TRBV28
J: TRBJ1-2
CDR3: CASSLDAGIGYTF

length: 15
V: TRBV11-2
J: TRBJ2-1
CDR3: CASSQGQGAYNEQFF

length: 12
V: TRBV11-2
J: TRBJ1-1
CDR3: CASSLDFTEAFF

length: 17
V: TRBV21-1
J: TRBJ2-1
CDR3: CASSKRGEKMPYNEQFF

length: 13
V: TRBV7-2
J: TRBJ1-2
CDR3: CASSLEGGRGYTF

length: 13
V: TRBV28
J: TRBJ1-2
CDR3: CASSLTGGFGYTF

length: 13
V: TRBV7-2
J: TRBJ2-3
CDR3: CASSSGGRRTQYF

length: 13
V: TRBV7-2
J: TRBJ1-1
CDR3: CASSPMGDTEAFF

length: 14
V: TRBV5-1
J: TRBJ1-1
CDR3: CASSSQGPDTEAFF

length: 13
V: TRBV10-3
J: TRBJ1-6
CDR3: CAISEFSPAPLHF

length: 17
V: TRBV4-1
J: TRBJ2-7
CDR3: CASSQLIRDNRTYEQYF

length: 16
V: TRBV5-6
J: TRBJ2-5
CDR3: CASSSLGQGKIETQYF